These 10 T cell receptor beta chains share one sample of origin, sequenced in a study of T cell responses to AZD1222 COVID-19 vaccine. TCRdb's table, derived via immunoSEQ multiplex PCR, lists solely in-frame clones and lacks some. The sample lists some 150,000 clones; 85% to 95% were seen once. The sequences come from peripheral blood, collected on day 0 of AZD1222 vaccination. Receptors originate from an adult in good health.

This clone was seen just once. The chain couples TRBV27 to TRBJ2-1; 10 bases match TRBD2. Losses at the gene ends were 2 bases for V and 5 bases for J; bases not matched to a gene: 9. This CDR3 comprises 17 residues. CDR1 and CDR2 from the germline V gene are MNHEY and SMNVEV (reference sequence). In DNA, the CDR3 is TGTGCCAGCAGTTTAAGTCTAGCGGGAGTTATGCACAATGAGCAGTTCTTC. Protein: CASSLSLAGVMHNEQFF.

The J gene is TRBJ1-3, the V gene TRBV5-1; D is unclear. Trimming cost V 0 bases and J 4 bases, with 14 bases left between them. The CDR3 spans 16 residues. From germline, CDR1 is SGHRS and CDR2 YFSETQ. CDR3 in amino acids: CASSLGLWSSGNTIYF. The CDR3 DNA reads TGCGCCAGCAGCTTGGGGCTCTGGAGCTCCGGAAACACCATATATTTT.

The V and J genes are TRBV5-1 and TRBJ2-5; D might be TRBD1 or TRBD2, each matching 5 bases. The germline gives CDR1 SGHRS, CDR2 YFSETQ. Trimming stripped 4 bases from V and 3 bases from J, with 13 bases between. The CDR3 is made up of 14 amino acids. The CDR3, as DNA: TGCGCCAGCAGCCGAAACCTGGGGGAAGAGACCCAGTACTTC. Its protein product is CASSRNLGEETQYF. The variable domain in full, with the rest retrieved from reference TRBV5-1 and TRBJ2-5, is KAGVTQTPRYLIKTRGQQVTLSCSPISGHRSVSWYQQTPGQGLQFLFEYFSETQRNKGNFPGRFSGRQFSNSRSEMNVSTLELGDSALYLCASSRNLGEETQYFGPGTRLLVL.

The chain combines TRBV7-8 with TRBJ1-1; D not resolved. Between the trimmed V and J ends, which lost 1 base and 4 bases, there was a span of 13 bases. Looked up from germline, CDR1 is SGHVS and CDR2 is FQNEAQ. This CDR3 has 15 amino acids. CDR3 DNA sequence: TGTGCCAGCAGCTTAGTTGCTTTAAGGCCCACTGAAGCTTTCTTT. Translation gives CASSLVALRPTEAFF.

This sequence joins TRBV19 and TRBJ1-2; 9 nucleotides line up with TRBD1. The CDR3 runs 18 residues. After removal of 3 bases from V and 0 bases from J, the junction contained 11 bases not matched to a gene. The germline V gene has CDR1 LNHDA and CDR2 SQIVND (reference sequence). CDR3 coding DNA: TGTGCCAGTAGTATGGGATGGGGACAGGGCCGAGCTAACTATGGCTACACCTTC. It is translated as CASSMGWGQGRANYGYTF.

This chain joins TRBV7-9 and TRBJ2-6; D possibly corresponds to TRBD1 (5 bases). V lost 1 base and J lost 2, with 6 bases in between. The CDR3 is 15 amino acids. The V gene's germline CDR1 is SEHNR and CDR2 FQNEAQ (reference sequence). CDR3 in amino acids: CASSLETAGANVLTF. The CDR3 DNA reads as TGTGCCAGCAGCTTAGAGACAGCTGGGGCCAACGTCCTGACTTTC.

The genes are TRBV18 and TRBJ2-5; D not resolved. This CDR3 contains 11 residues. CDR1 is KGHSH, CDR2 LQKENI, per germline. V lost 8 bases to trimming and J lost 2 bases, with 6 bases between them. CDR3 coding DNA: TGTGCCAGCCAGGTACAAGAGACCCAGTACTTC. It codes for CASQVQETQYF. The full variable domain, in which reference TRBV18 and TRBJ2-5 provide the parts outside the CDR3, is NAGVMQNPRHLVRRRGQEARLRCSPMKGHSHVYWYRQLPEEGLKFMVYLQKENIIDESGMPKERFSAEFPKEGPSILRIQQVVRGDSAAYFCASQVQETQYFGPGTRLLVL.

The chain carries TRBV5-4 and TRBJ1-1; D ambiguous. CDR1 and CDR2 from the germline V gene are SGHNT and YYREEE (reference sequence). This CDR3 is 14 amino acids long. Trimming took 1 base from V and 4 from J, leaving 11 bases between them. The CDR3 here is CASSLPGYTTEAFF. CDR3 nucleotide sequence: TGTGCCAGCAGCTTGCCCGGTTATACCACTGAAGCTTTCTTT. Combining the CDR3 with reference TRBV5-4 and TRBJ1-1 gives the whole variable domain ETGVTQSPTHLIKTRGQQVTLRCSSQSGHNTVSWYQQALGQGPQFIFQYYREEENGRGNFPPRFSGLQFPNYSSELNVNALELDDSALYLCASSLPGYTTEAFFGQGTRLTVV.

This clone showed up just once. This chain joins TRBV5-4 and TRBJ1-2; weak D call: TRBD1 (5 bases). The CDR3 totals 13 residues. The germline CDR1 and CDR2 sequences are SGHNT and YYREEE (reference sequence). V was shortened by 6 bases and J by 6 bases, with 15 bases between the two germline ends. CDR3 loop: CASTSGGEHGYTF. As DNA, the CDR3 is TGTGCCAGCACCTCGGGGGGAGAACATGGCTACACCTTC. The whole variable domain, filled in from reference TRBV5-4 and TRBJ1-2, reads ETGVTQSPTHLIKTRGQQVTLRCSSQSGHNTVSWYQQALGQGPQFIFQYYREEENGRGNFPPRFSGLQFPNYSSELNVNALELDDSALYLCASTSGGEHGYTFGSGTRLTVV.

The chain links TRBV2 to TRBJ2-5; TRBD2 might be the D (5 bases). The CDR3 length is 12 residues. The germline V and J ends were trimmed by 5 bases and 5 bases, with 9 bases remaining between them. Germline V gives CDR1 SNHLY, CDR2 FYNNEI. The chain's CDR3 is CASSYTGETQYF. The CDR3 nucleotides are TGTGCCAGCAGTTATACGGGGGAGACCCAGTACTTC.